Here is one T cell receptor beta chain with its context. Its matching antigen is unknown. This specimen comes from a study of shared clonotypes between healthy human individuals. Splitting of each subset's genomic DNA was done evenly across several immunoSEQ plates. Sorted-subset replicate PCRs used roughly 210 ng of genomic DNA. This amount corresponded to approximately 30,000 T cell genomes. Sequenced by immunoSEQ multiplex PCR; TCRdb stores in-frame clones only, minus some. The table lists over a million clones, about four fifths of them singletons. Donors included only healthy HIV-negative adults lacking recent acute infections or vaccinations. Notes on the study in general: Sampling covered blood only; tissue repertoires likely differ.

Sequencing was done on a sample of memory CD4+ T cells from PBMCs. As for subset: CD45RA-negative fraction. The clonotype was recovered from a man between 18 and 29 years old in good health. Some clones in this sample may be carry-over from other donors' samples.

CDR3 region: CAWTGPGNEQFF. CDR3 in DNA: TGTGCCTGGACGGGCCCTGGGAATGAGCAGTTCTTC. The chain recombines TRBV30 with TRBJ2-1; no clear D gene. Per the germline V gene, CDR1 is GTSNPN and CDR2 is SVGIG (reference sequence). This CDR3 has 12 residues. Deletions cut 4 bases from V and 7 bases from J, with 11 bases between.